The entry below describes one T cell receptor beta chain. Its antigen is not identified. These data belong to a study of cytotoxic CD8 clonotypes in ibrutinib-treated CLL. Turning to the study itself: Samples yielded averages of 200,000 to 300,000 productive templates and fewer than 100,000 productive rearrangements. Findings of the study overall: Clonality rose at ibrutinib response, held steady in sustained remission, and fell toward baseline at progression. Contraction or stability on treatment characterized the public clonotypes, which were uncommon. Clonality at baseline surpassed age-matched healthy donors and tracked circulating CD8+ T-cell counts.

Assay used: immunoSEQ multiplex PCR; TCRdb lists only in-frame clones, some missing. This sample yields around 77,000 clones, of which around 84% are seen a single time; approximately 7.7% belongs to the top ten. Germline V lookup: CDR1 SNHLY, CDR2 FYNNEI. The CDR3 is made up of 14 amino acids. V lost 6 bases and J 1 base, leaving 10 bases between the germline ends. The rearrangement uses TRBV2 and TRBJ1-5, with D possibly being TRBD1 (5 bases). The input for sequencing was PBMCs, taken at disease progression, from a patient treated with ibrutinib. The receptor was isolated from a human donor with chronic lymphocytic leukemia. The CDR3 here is CASRIGASNQPQHF. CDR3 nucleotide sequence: TGTGCCAGCAGAATCGGGGCGAGCAATCAGCCCCAGCATTTT.